This T cell receptor beta chain was retrieved from a study of CD8+ T cells in alopecia areata. Concerning this clone: What it recognizes is unknown.

The germline CDR1 and CDR2 sequences are SGDLS and YYNGEE. Between the trimmed V and J ends, which lost 0 bases and 5 bases, there was a span of 12 bases. This CDR3 region has 15 residues. General study results and limits: Lesional scalp, notably in alopecia totalis/universalis, had clonality above that of normal scalp.

Reverse transcription of extracted RNA yielded cDNA, which provided the sequencing template. Sequenced by immunoSEQ multiplex PCR; TCRdb stores in-frame clones only, minus some. Here the sample spans 50,000 to 80,000 clones, roughly two fifths being singletons. Sequencing used NKG2D-low CD8+ T cells sorted from blood. This clonotype originated in a human donor with alopecia areata. This sequence joins TRBV9 and TRBJ2-1, with D maybe TRBD1 (6 bases). For the CDR3, the DNA is TGTGCCAGCAGCGTAGGAGGACAGCCCGACAATGAGCAGTTCTTC. Translating gives CASSVGGQPDNEQFF.